These 9 T cell receptor beta chains were all obtained from the same sample, sequenced in a study of CD8 T cells in Susac syndrome (dated by TCRdb to about 2019). Library preparation employed the immunoSEQ multiplex PCR assay. RNA was extracted using the RNeasy kit, and about 0.45 to 1 ug of the RNA was reverse transcribed with random hexamers. TCRdb handled the public reads itself, with Q25 trimming in fastp and clone calling in MiXCR, and kept productive beta chains. Each CDR3 protein appears once, grouped with its most common genes and DNA. Here the sample has around 80,000 distinct CDR3 sequences; under 95% occur a single time. About 0.41% of the sample is held by the ten biggest clonotypes. Sequenced: CD8+ T cells from PBMCs. Source of these receptors: a human donor with Susac syndrome.

CDR3 sequence: CASKREKLFF. The CDR3 nucleotides read TGTGCCAGCAAGCGCGAAAAACTGTTTTTT. The J gene is TRBJ1-4, the V gene TRBV2, with D unresolved. The CDR3 contains 10 residues. Germline CDR1 reads SNHLY; CDR2 reads FYNNEI. Trimming cost V 7 bases and J 8 bases, with 5 bases left between them.

The V gene is TRBV20-1, the J gene TRBJ2-7, with D perhaps matching TRBD2 (6 bases). The CDR3 runs to 14 residues. CDR1 is DFQATT, CDR2 SNEGSKA, per germline (reference sequence). The V gene lost 7 bases and the J gene lost 1 base, with 17 bases spanning the gap. The CDR3 DNA is TGCAGTGTTCGGGACTTGGAAGGGTCCTACGAGCAGTACTTC. Translated: CSVRDLEGSYEQYF.

The CDR3 region is CASISNAEQFF. As DNA, the CDR3 is TGTGCCAGCATCTCTAACGCTGAGCAGTTCTTC. This rearrangement joins TRBV6-5 to TRBJ2-1; D ambiguous. CDR1 is MNHEY, CDR2 SVGAGI, per germline. The CDR3 is 11 amino acids. The V end was cut by 7 bases, the J end by 9 bases, with 10 bases between.

This chain connects TRBV20-1 to TRBJ2-3; the match to TRBD2 covers 11 bases. Germline CDR1 DFQATT, CDR2 SNEGSKA (reference sequence). This CDR3 is 17 amino acids long. The V segment lost 3 bases and the J segment 2 bases; nucleotides outside the gene matches: 10. The CDR3 is CSARGDSGGAPTDTQYF. The CDR3 DNA reads TGCAGTGCTAGGGGGGATAGCGGGGGGGCCCCCACAGATACGCAGTATTTT.

This clonotype was counted once. The chain uses TRBV4-2 and TRBJ2-5; the match to TRBD2 covers 11 bases. The germline CDR1 and CDR2 sequences are LGHNA and YNFKEQ. This CDR3 is 17 amino acids long. With V trimmed by 1 base and J by 2 bases, 6 bases remained unmatched. The CDR3 protein is CASSQGRLAGLQETQYF. CDR3 coding DNA: TGTGCCAGCAGCCAAGGTAGACTAGCGGGGTTGCAAGAGACCCAGTACTTC.

The J gene is TRBJ1-2, the V gene TRBV27; the D gene is possibly TRBD1 (5 bases). Trimming took 6 bases from V and 8 from J, leaving 10 bases between them. Germline CDR1 reads MNHEY; CDR2 reads SMNVEV (reference sequence). The CDR3 has 11 amino acids. CDR3 residues: CASRNQGGYTF. DNA of the CDR3: TGTGCCAGCAGGAATCAGGGAGGCTACACCTTC.

The chain joins TRBV19 to TRBJ1-1; 9 nucleotides match TRBD1. This CDR3 is 14 amino acids long. The V gene end was trimmed by 5 bases and the J gene end by 5 bases; junction bases not matched to a gene: 6. Germline loops: CDR1 LNHDA, CDR2 SQIVND (reference sequence). The CDR3 DNA follows: TGTGCCAGTAGTGCCGGGACAGGGTGGACTGAAGCTTTCTTT. Translation: CASSAGTGWTEAFF.

V and J are TRBV2 and TRBJ2-7; D ambiguous. Trimming shortened V by 5 bases and J by 5 bases, and 10 bases separated the two germline ends. Germline CDR1 SNHLY, CDR2 FYNNEI. The length of the CDR3 is 12 residues. The CDR3 DNA is TGTGCCAGCAGTACAGAGTACCACGAGCAGTACTTC. Translated, it gives CASSTEYHEQYF.

The V and J genes are TRBV6-1 and TRBJ2-7, with 10 bases lining up with TRBD1. This CDR3 region has 16 residues. The V gene's germline CDR1 is MNHNS and CDR2 SASEGT. The V segment lost 9 bases and the J segment 1 base; nucleotides outside the gene matches: 12. CDR3 sequence: CASPGDRGSLSYEQYF. DNA for the CDR3: TGTGCCAGTCCAGGGGACAGGGGATCCCTATCCTACGAGCAGTACTTC.